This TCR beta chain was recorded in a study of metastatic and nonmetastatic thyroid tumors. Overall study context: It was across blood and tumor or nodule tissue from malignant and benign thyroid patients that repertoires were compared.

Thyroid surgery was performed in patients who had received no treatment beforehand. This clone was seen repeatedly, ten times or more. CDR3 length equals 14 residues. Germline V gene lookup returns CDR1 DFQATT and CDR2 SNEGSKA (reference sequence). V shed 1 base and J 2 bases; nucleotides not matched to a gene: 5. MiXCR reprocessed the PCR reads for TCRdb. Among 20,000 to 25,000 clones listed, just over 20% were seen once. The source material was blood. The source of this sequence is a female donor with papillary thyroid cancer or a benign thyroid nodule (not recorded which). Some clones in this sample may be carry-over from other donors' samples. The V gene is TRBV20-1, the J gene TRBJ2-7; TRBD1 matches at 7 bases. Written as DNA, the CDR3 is TGCAGTGCTAGAGGAGACAGGGCAGCCTACGAGCAGTACTTC. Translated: CSARGDRAAYEQYF.